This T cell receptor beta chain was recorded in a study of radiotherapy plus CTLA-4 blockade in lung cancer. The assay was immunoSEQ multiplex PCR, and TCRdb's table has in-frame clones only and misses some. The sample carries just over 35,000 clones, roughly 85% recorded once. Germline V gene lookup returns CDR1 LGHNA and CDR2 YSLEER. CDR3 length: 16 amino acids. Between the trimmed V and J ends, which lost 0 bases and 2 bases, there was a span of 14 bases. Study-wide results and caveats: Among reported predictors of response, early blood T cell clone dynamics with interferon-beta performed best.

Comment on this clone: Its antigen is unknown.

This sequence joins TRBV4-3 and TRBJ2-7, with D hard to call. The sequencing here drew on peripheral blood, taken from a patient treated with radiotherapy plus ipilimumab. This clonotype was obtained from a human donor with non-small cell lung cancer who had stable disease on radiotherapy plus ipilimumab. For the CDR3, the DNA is TGCGCCAGCAGCCAAGATGACTCACTAACTACCTACGAGCAGTACTTC. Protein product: CASSQDDSLTTYEQYF.